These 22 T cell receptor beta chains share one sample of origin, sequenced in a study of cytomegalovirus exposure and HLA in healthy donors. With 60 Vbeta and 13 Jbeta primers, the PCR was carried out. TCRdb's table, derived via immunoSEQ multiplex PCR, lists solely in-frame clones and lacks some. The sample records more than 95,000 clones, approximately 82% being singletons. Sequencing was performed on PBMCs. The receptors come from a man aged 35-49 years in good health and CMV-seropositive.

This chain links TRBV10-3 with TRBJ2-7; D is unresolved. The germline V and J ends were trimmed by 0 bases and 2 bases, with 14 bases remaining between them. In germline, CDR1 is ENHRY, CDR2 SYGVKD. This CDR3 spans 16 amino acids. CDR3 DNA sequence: TGTGCCATCAGTGAGTCAGGCGCCCAGGCCCCCTACGAGCAGTACTTC. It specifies CAISESGAQAPYEQYF.

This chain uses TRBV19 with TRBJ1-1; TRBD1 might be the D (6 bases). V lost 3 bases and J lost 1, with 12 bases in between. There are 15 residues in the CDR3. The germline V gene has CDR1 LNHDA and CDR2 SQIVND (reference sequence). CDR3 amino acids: CASSIGQWENTEAFF. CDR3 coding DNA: TGTGCCAGTAGTATTGGACAGTGGGAGAACACTGAAGCTTTCTTT.

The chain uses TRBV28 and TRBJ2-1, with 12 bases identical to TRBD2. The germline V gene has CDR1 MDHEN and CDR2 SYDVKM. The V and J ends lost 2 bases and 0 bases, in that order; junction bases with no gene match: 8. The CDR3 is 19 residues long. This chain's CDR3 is CASSLGRLAGGSSYNEQFF. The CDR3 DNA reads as TGTGCCAGCAGTTTAGGTCGGCTAGCGGGGGGGTCCTCCTACAATGAGCAGTTCTTC.

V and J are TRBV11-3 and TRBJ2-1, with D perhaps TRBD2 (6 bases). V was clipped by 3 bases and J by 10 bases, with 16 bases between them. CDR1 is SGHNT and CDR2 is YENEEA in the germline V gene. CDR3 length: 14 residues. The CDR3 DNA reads TGTGCCAGCAGCTTCGGGGGAGAGCGCCGCGAGCAGTTCTTC. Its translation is CASSFGGERREQFF. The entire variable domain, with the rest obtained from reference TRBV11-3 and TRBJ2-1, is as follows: EAGVVQSPRYKIIEKKQPVAFWCNPISGHNTLYWYLQNLGQGPELLIRYENEEAVDDSQLPKDRFSAERLKGVDSTLKIQPAELGDSAVYLCASSFGGERREQFFGPGTRLTVL.

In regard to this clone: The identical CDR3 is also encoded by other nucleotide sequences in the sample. CDR3 nucleotide sequence: TGTGCCAGCAGTTCCGGCAGGGGGAACACTGAAGCTTTCTTT. This sequence encodes CASSSGRGNTEAFF. The V gene is TRBV28, the J gene TRBJ1-1; perhaps TRBD1 as D (6 bases). Germline values: CDR1 MDHEN, CDR2 SYDVKM. The V gene lost 4 bases and the J gene lost 1 base, with 10 bases spanning the gap. The CDR3 spans 14 residues.

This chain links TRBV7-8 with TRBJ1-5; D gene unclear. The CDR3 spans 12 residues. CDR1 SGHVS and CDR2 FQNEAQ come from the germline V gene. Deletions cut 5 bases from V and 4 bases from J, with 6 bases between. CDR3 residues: CASSPGNQPQHF. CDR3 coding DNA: TGTGCCAGCAGCCCAGGTAATCAGCCCCAGCATTTT.

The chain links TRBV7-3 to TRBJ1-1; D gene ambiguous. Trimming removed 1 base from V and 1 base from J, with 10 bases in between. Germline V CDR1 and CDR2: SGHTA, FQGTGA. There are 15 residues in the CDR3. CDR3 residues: CASSLMEGGNTEAFF. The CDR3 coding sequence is TGTGCCAGCAGCTTAATGGAGGGAGGGAACACTGAAGCTTTCTTT.

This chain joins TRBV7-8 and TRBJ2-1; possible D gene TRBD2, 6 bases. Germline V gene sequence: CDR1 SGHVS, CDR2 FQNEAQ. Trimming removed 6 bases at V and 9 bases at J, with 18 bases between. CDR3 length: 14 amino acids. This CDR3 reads CASRREAIVSEQFF. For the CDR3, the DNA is TGTGCCAGCAGAAGGGAGGCAATCGTGAGTGAGCAGTTCTTC.

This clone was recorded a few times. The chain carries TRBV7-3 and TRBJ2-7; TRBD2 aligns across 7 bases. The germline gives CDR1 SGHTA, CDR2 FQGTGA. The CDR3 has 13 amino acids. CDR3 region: CADTSGEGYEQYF. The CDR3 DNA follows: TGTGCGGACACAAGCGGGGAGGGCTACGAGCAGTACTTC.

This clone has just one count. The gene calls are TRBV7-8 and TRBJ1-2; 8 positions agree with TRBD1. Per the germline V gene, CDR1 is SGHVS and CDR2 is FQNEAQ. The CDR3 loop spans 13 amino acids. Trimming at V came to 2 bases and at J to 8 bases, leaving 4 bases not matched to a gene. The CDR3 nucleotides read TGTGCCAGCAGCTTATACGACAGGGGAGGCTACACCTTC. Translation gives CASSLYDRGGYTF.

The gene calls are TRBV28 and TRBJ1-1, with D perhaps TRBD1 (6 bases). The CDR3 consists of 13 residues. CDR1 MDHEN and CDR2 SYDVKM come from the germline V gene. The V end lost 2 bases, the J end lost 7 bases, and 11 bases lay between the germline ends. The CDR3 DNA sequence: TGTGCCAGCAGTTTACCTAGGGGGTTTGAAGCTTTCTTT. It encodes CASSLPRGFEAFF.

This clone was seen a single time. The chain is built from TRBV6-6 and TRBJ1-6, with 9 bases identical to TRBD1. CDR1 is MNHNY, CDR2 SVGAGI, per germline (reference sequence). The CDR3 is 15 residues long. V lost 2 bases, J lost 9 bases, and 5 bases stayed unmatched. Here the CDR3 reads CASSYDRGGFSPLHF. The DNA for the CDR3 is TGTGCCAGCAGTTACGACAGGGGGGGTTTTTCACCCCTCCACTTT.

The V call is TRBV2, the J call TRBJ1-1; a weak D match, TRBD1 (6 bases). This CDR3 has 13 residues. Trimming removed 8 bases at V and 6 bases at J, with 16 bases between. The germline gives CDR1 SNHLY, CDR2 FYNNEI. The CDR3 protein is CASQGYTGSEAFF. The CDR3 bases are TGTGCCAGCCAGGGTTATACAGGGTCTGAAGCTTTCTTT. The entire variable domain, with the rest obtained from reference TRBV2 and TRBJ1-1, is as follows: EPEVTQTPSHQVTQMGQEVILRCVPISNHLYFYWYRQILGQKVEFLVSFYNNEISEKSEIFDDQFSVERPDGSNFTLKIRSTKLEDSAMYFCASQGYTGSEAFFGQGTRLTVV.

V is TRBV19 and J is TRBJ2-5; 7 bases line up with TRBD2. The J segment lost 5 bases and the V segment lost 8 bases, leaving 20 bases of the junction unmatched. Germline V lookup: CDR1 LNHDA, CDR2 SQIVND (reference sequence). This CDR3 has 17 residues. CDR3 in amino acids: CASVGRTAAGAGETQYF. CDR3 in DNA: TGTGCCAGTGTGGGTCGAACTGCGGCGGGAGCCGGGGAGACCCAGTACTTC.

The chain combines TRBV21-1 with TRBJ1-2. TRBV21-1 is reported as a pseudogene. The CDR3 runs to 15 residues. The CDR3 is CASSKGSGANYGYTF. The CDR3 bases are TGTGCCAGCAGCAAAGGAAGCGGGGCTAACTATGGCTACACCTTC.

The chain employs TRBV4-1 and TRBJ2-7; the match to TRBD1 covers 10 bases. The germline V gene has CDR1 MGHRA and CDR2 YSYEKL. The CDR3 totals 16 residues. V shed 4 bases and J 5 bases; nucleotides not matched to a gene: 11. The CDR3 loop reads CASSPGHGTGENEQYF. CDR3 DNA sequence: TGCGCCAGCAGCCCGGGCCACGGGACAGGGGAAAACGAGCAGTACTTC.

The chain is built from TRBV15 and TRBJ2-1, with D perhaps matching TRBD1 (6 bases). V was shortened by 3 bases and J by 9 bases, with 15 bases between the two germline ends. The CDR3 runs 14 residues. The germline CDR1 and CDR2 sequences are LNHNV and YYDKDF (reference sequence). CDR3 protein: CATSSQGTDTEQFF. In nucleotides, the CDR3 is TGTGCCACCAGCAGCCAGGGGACGGACACTGAGCAGTTCTTC.

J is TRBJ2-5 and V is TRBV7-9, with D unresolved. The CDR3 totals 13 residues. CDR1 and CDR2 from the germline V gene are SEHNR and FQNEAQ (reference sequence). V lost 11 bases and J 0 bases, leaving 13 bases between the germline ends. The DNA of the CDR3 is TGTGCCGCGCGGATGGGTGACCAAGAGACCCAGTACTTC. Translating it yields CAARMGDQETQYF.

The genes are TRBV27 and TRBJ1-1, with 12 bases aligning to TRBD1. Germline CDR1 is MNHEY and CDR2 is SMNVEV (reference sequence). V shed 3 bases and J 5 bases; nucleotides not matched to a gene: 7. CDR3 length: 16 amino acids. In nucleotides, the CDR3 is TGTGCCAGCAGTTTCCGGGACAGGGGGCGAAGAACTGAAGCTTTCTTT. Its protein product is CASSFRDRGRRTEAFF.

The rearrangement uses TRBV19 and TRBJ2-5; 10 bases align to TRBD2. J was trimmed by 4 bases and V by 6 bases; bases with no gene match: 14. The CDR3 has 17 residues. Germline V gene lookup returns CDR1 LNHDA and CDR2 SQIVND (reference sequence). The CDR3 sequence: CASRPEGGLAGAETQYF. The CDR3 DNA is TGTGCCAGTAGACCAGAGGGGGGTCTAGCGGGGGCAGAGACCCAGTACTTC. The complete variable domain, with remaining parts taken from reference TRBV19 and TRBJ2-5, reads DGGITQSPKYLFRKEGQNVTLSCEQNLNHDAMYWYRQDPGQGLRLIYYSQIVNDFQKGDIAEGYSVSREKKESFPLTVTSAQKNPTAFYLCASRPEGGLAGAETQYFGPGTRLLVL.

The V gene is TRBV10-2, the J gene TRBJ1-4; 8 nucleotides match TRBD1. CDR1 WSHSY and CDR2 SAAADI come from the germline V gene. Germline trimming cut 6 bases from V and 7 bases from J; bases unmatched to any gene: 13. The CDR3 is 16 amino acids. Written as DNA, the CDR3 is TGCGCCAGCAGATCGAACCAGGGGGCAGTTAGTGAAAAACTGTTTTTT. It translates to CASRSNQGAVSEKLFF.

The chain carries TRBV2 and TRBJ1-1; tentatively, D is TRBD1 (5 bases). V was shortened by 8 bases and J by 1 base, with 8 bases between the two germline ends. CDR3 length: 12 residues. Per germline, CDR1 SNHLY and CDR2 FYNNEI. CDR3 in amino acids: CASGRGNTEAFF. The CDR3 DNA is TGTGCCAGCGGGAGGGGGAACACTGAAGCTTTCTTT. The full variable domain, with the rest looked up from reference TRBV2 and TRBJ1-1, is EPEVTQTPSHQVTQMGQEVILRCVPISNHLYFYWYRQILGQKVEFLVSFYNNEISEKSEIFDDQFSVERPDGSNFTLKIRSTKLEDSAMYFCASGRGNTEAFFGQGTRLTVV.